The rows below give T cell receptor beta chains drawn from one sample of a study of patients and donors after allogeneic stem cell transplantation. MiXCR, applied by TCRdb to the RT-PCR reads, yields one record per CDR3 protein. The sample has 70,000 or so distinct CDR3 sequences; around a quarter are singletons. Material for sequencing was blood, either unsorted or a sorted T cell fraction (not recorded which). The receptors derive from a human donor who was either an allogeneic HSCT recipient or a stem cell or donor lymphocyte infusion donor (not recorded which). It is not recorded whose cells these are; they may come from a transplant donor. CDR3s include the opening cysteine and the closing phenylalanine or tryptophan. The order of the fields is CDR3 DNA, CDR3 protein, D gene, V gene, clone size, J gene. D genes are given only for firm matches. A row's size may be missing; if present it is once, few, many or a size class.

CDR3 DNA: TGCAGCGTCGTCGGGGGACAGGGGGGAGAGACCCAGTACTTC
CDR3 protein: CSVVGGQGGETQYF
D gene: TRBD1
V gene: TRBV29-1
clone size: -
J gene: TRBJ2-5

CDR3 DNA: TGTGCCAGCAGAGGACAACCCTACGAGCAGTACTTC
CDR3 protein: CASRGQPYEQYF
D gene: -
V gene: TRBV2
clone size: -
J gene: TRBJ2-7

CDR3 DNA: TGCGCCAGCAGCTTGGGGGCCAGGGGTGTCACTGAAGCTTTCTTT
CDR3 protein: CASSLGARGVTEAFF
D gene: -
V gene: TRBV5-1
clone size: -
J gene: TRBJ1-1

CDR3 DNA: TGCGCCAGCAGCTTGGGCAACCTCCGGGACAAGGCCTACGAGCAGTACTTC
CDR3 protein: CASSLGNLRDKAYEQYF
D gene: -
V gene: TRBV5-1
clone size: few
J gene: TRBJ2-7

CDR3 DNA: TGCCCCGGGACAGGGGCTAAAAACATTCAGTACTTC
CDR3 protein: CPGTGAKNIQYF
D gene: TRBD1
V gene: TRBV10-3
clone size: -
J gene: TRBJ2-4

CDR3 DNA: TGTGCCACCAGTGATTTATGGTGGTTC
CDR3 protein: CATSDLWWF
D gene: -
V gene: TRBV24-1
clone size: -
J gene: TRBJ2-7

CDR3 DNA: TGTGCCAGCAGCTTAGGGGAGGACAGGGCTTCACCCCTCCACTTT
CDR3 protein: CASSLGEDRASPLHF
D gene: TRBD1
V gene: TRBV7-9
clone size: few
J gene: TRBJ1-6

CDR3 DNA: TGCGCCAGCTCCGGCTTCCAGGGGGCGAAGTGGAATGAGCAGTTCTTC
CDR3 protein: CASSGFQGAKWNEQFF
D gene: TRBD1
V gene: TRBV5-1
clone size: few
J gene: TRBJ2-1

CDR3 DNA: TGTGCCAGCAGTCCCCCGGGACAGGGCAAGGATCAGCCCCAGCATTTT
CDR3 protein: CASSPPGQGKDQPQHF
D gene: TRBD1
V gene: TRBV27
clone size: -
J gene: TRBJ1-5

CDR3 DNA: TGTGCCTGGAGTGTGGACAGTGGGGCCTCCTACGAGCAGTACTTC
CDR3 protein: CAWSVDSGASYEQYF
D gene: -
V gene: TRBV30
clone size: few
J gene: TRBJ2-7

CDR3 DNA: TGCGCCAGCAGCCGCTCAGAAGCGAACACCGGGGAGCTGTTTTTT
CDR3 protein: CASSRSEANTGELFF
D gene: -
V gene: TRBV5-1
clone size: few
J gene: TRBJ2-2

CDR3 DNA: TGTGCCAGCAGCCAAGATAGCGACAGGGGGCCTCTTGGGAACACTGAAGCTTTCTTT
CDR3 protein: CASSQDSDRGPLGNTEAFF
D gene: TRBD1
V gene: TRBV3-1
clone size: -
J gene: TRBJ1-1

CDR3 DNA: TGTGCCAGCAGCTTAGAGGGAACGAACACCGGGGAGCTGTTTTTT
CDR3 protein: CASSLEGTNTGELFF
D gene: -
V gene: TRBV5-5
clone size: -
J gene: TRBJ2-2

CDR3 DNA: TGTGCCTGGAGTGTGTCTGGGGGCTACGAGCAGTACTTC
CDR3 protein: CAWSVSGGYEQYF
D gene: -
V gene: TRBV30
clone size: -
J gene: TRBJ2-7

CDR3 DNA: TGTGCCAGCAGCCCGGGACTAGCGGGAGGGAGCGGGGAGCTGTTTTTT
CDR3 protein: CASSPGLAGGSGELFF
D gene: TRBD2
V gene: TRBV12-3/TRBV12-4
clone size: few
J gene: TRBJ2-2

CDR3 DNA: TGTGCCAGCAGTGAAGGGATGAAGATTAGCAATCAGCCCCAGCATTTT
CDR3 protein: CASSEGMKISNQPQHF
D gene: -
V gene: TRBV2
clone size: -
J gene: TRBJ1-5

CDR3 DNA: TGCAGTGCTAGCAGCGCCCCCTACGAGCAGTACTTC
CDR3 protein: CSASSAPYEQYF
D gene: -
V gene: TRBV20-1
clone size: few
J gene: TRBJ2-7

CDR3 DNA: TGCGCCAGCAGCCTCGGAGCCCTCACAGATACGCAGTATTTT
CDR3 protein: CASSLGALTDTQYF
D gene: -
V gene: TRBV5-1
clone size: -
J gene: TRBJ2-3

CDR3 DNA: TGCGCCAGCAGCTTCGCGGTTCCCCGGGATACGCAGTATTTT
CDR3 protein: CASSFAVPRDTQYF
D gene: -
V gene: TRBV5-1
clone size: few
J gene: TRBJ2-3

CDR3 DNA: TGTGCCAGCAGTCCCCTGGACTGGGCGAACACCGGGGAGCTGTTTTTT
CDR3 protein: CASSPLDWANTGELFF
D gene: -
V gene: TRBV28
clone size: -
J gene: TRBJ2-2

CDR3 DNA: TGTGCCAGCAGTCTAACCTACAGGGGGCGTAGCAATCAGCCCCAGCATTTT
CDR3 protein: CASSLTYRGRSNQPQHF
D gene: TRBD1
V gene: TRBV6-5
clone size: medium-sized
J gene: TRBJ1-5

CDR3 DNA: TGCAGTGCTAGAGGACTAGCCTCCTACGAGCAGTACTTC
CDR3 protein: CSARGLASYEQYF
D gene: TRBD2
V gene: TRBV20-1
clone size: -
J gene: TRBJ2-7

CDR3 DNA: TGCGCCAGCAGCCATGAGGGGTACGCGAACACCGGGGAGCTGTTTTTT
CDR3 protein: CASSHEGYANTGELFF
D gene: -
V gene: TRBV4-3
clone size: -
J gene: TRBJ2-2